These T cell receptor beta chains were read from a single sample in a study of blood T cell repertoires in COVID-19. Only in-frame clones appear in the TCRdb table, and some are missing; sequencing was by immunoSEQ multiplex PCR. The data contain 140,000 to 150,000 clones, roughly 91% of them seen just once; the ten biggest clones take up just under 3%. The material sequenced was peripheral blood. Source of these receptors: a man in his sixties with active or convalescent COVID-19. Each CDR3 is given with its conserved first and last residue. The order of the fields is V gene, clone size, J gene, D gene, CDR3 DNA, CDR3 protein. The D gene is left open where the match is weak. Expanded clones get a size class; other rows say once, few or many, or leave the size out.

TRBV5-5,NA,TRBJ2-7,TRBD2,TGTGCCAGCAGCTTACTAGCGGGATTGGTCTACGAGCAGTACTTC,CASSLLAGLVYEQYF
TRBV30,NA,TRBJ2-1,NA,TGTGCCTGGAGCCTCCTCGGAGGGGCCCCTTACAATGAGCAGTTCTTC,CAWSLLGGAPYNEQFF
TRBV7-9,NA,TRBJ2-3,TRBD2,TGTGCCAGCAGCTTAAGGGCTAGCGGGGGCACAGATACGCAGTATTTT,CASSLRASGGTDTQYF
TRBV7-9,NA,TRBJ2-1,NA,TGTGCCAGCAGCTTTACCGGCAATGAGCAGTTCTTC,CASSFTGNEQFF
TRBV15,NA,TRBJ1-3,TRBD1,TGTGCCACCAGTAGGGACAGGGGGCCTGGAAACACCATATATTTT,CATSRDRGPGNTIYF
TRBV5-1,NA,TRBJ2-7,NA,TGCGCCAGCAGCTTGGGGGCGGGCTCCTACGAGCAGTACTTC,CASSLGAGSYEQYF
TRBV27,NA,TRBJ1-1,NA,TGTGCCAGCAGGAACGTAGGGGCTGCAGGTACTGAAGCTTTCTTT,CASRNVGAAGTEAFF
TRBV9,NA,TRBJ2-7,NA,TGTGCCAGCAGCGGACATATCTACGAGCAGTACTTC,CASSGHIYEQYF
TRBV30,NA,TRBJ1-2,NA,TGTGCCTGGAGTACCGGGGGTCCAGGCTACACCTTC,CAWSTGGPGYTF
TRBV19,NA,TRBJ2-3,TRBD2,TGTGCCAGTAGTATAGGAGCGGGGGGGCCAGATACGCAGTATTTT,CASSIGAGGPDTQYF
TRBV28,NA,TRBJ2-3,NA,TGTGCCAGCAGTTTTTCAAGCACAGATACGCAGTATTTT,CASSFSSTDTQYF
TRBV3-1/TRBV3-2,NA,TRBJ2-4,NA,TGTGCCAGCAGCCAGGCTGACAGACCAGCCAAAAACATTCAGTACTTC,CASSQADRPAKNIQYF
TRBV28,NA,TRBJ1-3,NA,TGTGCCACGATATCTTGGACTGCCGGCAACACCATATATTTT,CATISWTAGNTIYF
TRBV10-3,few,TRBJ2-1,NA,TGTGCCATCAGTGTGGTGCAGGGAGGCGACAATGAGCAGTTCTTC,CAISVVQGGDNEQFF
TRBV5-8,NA,TRBJ1-6,NA,TGTGCCAGCAGCTTAGGACGGACTCCCCTCCACTTT,CASSLGRTPLHF
TRBV6-2/TRBV6-3,NA,TRBJ2-2,NA,TGTGCCAGCAGCTCCCAGGGCACCGGGGAGCTGTTTTTT,CASSSQGTGELFF
TRBV2,few,TRBJ1-1,TRBD1,TGTGCCAGCAGTCCCACCCCGGGACAGGGCGCGGCTTTCTTT,CASSPTPGQGAAFF
TRBV4-1,NA,TRBJ1-4,NA,TGCGCCAGCAGCCTACGGGATTCCAATAATGAAAAACTGTTTTTT,CASSLRDSNNEKLFF
TRBV3-1/TRBV3-2,once,TRBJ2-2,TRBD2,TGTGCCAGCAGCCTTGGGAGGGTCTACGGGTTTGGGAACACCGGGGAGCTGTTTTTT,CASSLGRVYGFGNTGELFF
TRBV2,NA,TRBJ1-5,NA,TGTGCCAGCAGTACCAGTAAGGGGACAAATCAGCCCCAGCATTTT,CASSTSKGTNQPQHF
TRBV7-9,few,TRBJ2-7,NA,TGTGCCAGCAGCCACAACCAGGTCGTGTATTACGAGCAGTACTTC,CASSHNQVVYYEQYF
TRBV3-1/TRBV3-2,NA,TRBJ1-5,NA,TGTGCCAGCAGCCCCACCGGGGGGGCGGGCAATCAGCCCCAGCATTTT,CASSPTGGAGNQPQHF
TRBV30,few,TRBJ1-1,NA,TGTGCCTGGAGTGTATCAGGGGTCACTGAAGCTTTCTTT,CAWSVSGVTEAFF
TRBV5-4,NA,TRBJ1-2,NA,TGTGCCAGCAGCCAGGACATCCTCAACTATGGCTACACCTTC,CASSQDILNYGYTF
TRBV12-3/TRBV12-4,NA,TRBJ2-3,NA,TGTGCCAGCAGTGCAGGGGGCACAGATACGCAGTATTTT,CASSAGGTDTQYF
TRBV7-8,NA,TRBJ1-6,TRBD1,TGTGCCAGCAGCCGTCTGGTCACAGGGGGTAATTCACCCCTCCACTTT,CASSRLVTGGNSPLHF
TRBV24-1,once,TRBJ2-3,TRBD2,TGTGCCACCAGTGAGACTAGCGGCACAGATACGCAGTATTTT,CATSETSGTDTQYF